A few counts support the clone carrying this T cell receptor beta chain. Its cognate antigen is unknown. This record belongs to a study of T cells in Graves' hyperthyroidism and ophthalmopathy. RNA transcripts gave rise to amplified TCR beta CDR3 regions. First-round RT-PCR targeting the TCR CDR3 was performed with the HTBI primer set. Each CDR3 protein is one row after TCRdb ran MiXCR on the multiplex PCR reads. The sample lists about 640,000 distinct CDR3 sequences; 20% were seen once. Uncontrolled infection, other autoimmune disease, pregnancy or lactation led to exclusion. Orbital computed tomography, thyroid ultrasound, serum thyroxine and TRAb, and clinical symptoms together informed the diagnoses. Trimming cost V 6 bases and J 8 bases, with 11 bases left between them. This CDR3 has 12 amino acids. Germline V CDR1 and CDR2: LNHNV, YYDKDF (reference sequence). Findings of the study overall: Blood held most thyroid clonotypes expanded above 0.001 frequency.

The sequence derives from a young man with Graves' ophthalmopathy. Specimen: blood. The rearrangement links TRBV15 to TRBJ2-4, with D possibly matching TRBD1 (6 bases). CDR3 sequence: CATSTRTDIQYF. CDR3 DNA: TGTGCCACCAGTACGAGGACAGACATTCAGTACTTC.